These T cell receptor beta chains were read from a single sample in a study of blood T cells in healthy people across ages. TCRdb analysed the 5' RACE reads with MiXCR anew, one entry per CDR3 protein. The sample yields 1.5 million to 1.8 million distinct CDR3 sequences, 35% to 45% seen once. Sequenced material: blood. All receptors come from a woman between 18 and 30 years old in good health. The CDR3 runs from the conserved cysteine through the conserved F or W. The order of the fields is J gene, clone size, D gene, V gene, CDR3 DNA, CDR3 protein. The D gene is left open where the match is weak. Size tells how often a clone was seen (once, few, many) or the class of an expanded clone, and some rows leave it out.

TRBJ1-5,-,-,TRBV6-5,TGTGCCAGCAGTTACTCGAGTAGGGGGGACAATCAGCCCAAGCATTTT,CASSYSSRGDNQPKHF
TRBJ2-7,-,TRBD1,TRBV3-1,TGTGCCAGCAGCCAAGATCAGGGGGTGGTCCTCCCCTCCTACAATGAGCAGTACTTC,CASSQDQGVVLPSYNEQYF
TRBJ2-7,few,TRBD2,TRBV12-3/TRBV12-4,TGTGCCAGCAGTTTTAGCGGGGGACTCTTTGAGCAGTACTTC,CASSFSGGLFEQYF
TRBJ1-2,-,TRBD1,TRBV12-3/TRBV12-4,TGTGCCAGCAGTCGCGGACAGGTCGGGTCCTTAGGCTACACCTTC,CASSRGQVGSLGYTF
TRBJ2-7,-,TRBD1,TRBV12-3/TRBV12-4,TGTGCCAGTTCCGGGACAGGCCCCCCCTACGAGCAGTACTTC,CASSGTGPPYEQYF
TRBJ2-7,-,-,TRBV20-1,TGCAGTGCTAGAGATCGGGCGGTTTACTACAATGAGCAGTACTTC,CSARDRAVYYNEQYF
TRBJ1-2,-,-,TRBV20-1,TGCAGTGCTAGAATGCCCATAGACTATTTGGGGGGCTACACCTTC,CSARMPIDYLGGYTF
TRBJ2-4,-,-,TRBV20-1,TGCAGTGCTAGCGACGGTGGGACCAAAAACATTCAGTACTTC,CSASDGGTKNIQYF
TRBJ1-5,-,-,TRBV28,TGTGCCAGCAGTATCCCACGCCGCGGACTCAATCAGCCCCAGCATTTT,CASSIPRRGLNQPQHF
TRBJ2-1,-,-,TRBV20-1,TGCAGTGCTCCCCGACAGGAAAGCTCCTACAATGAGCAGTTCTTC,CSAPRQESSYNEQFF
TRBJ1-1,few,-,TRBV12-3/TRBV12-4,TGTGCCAGCACGGGCACTGAAGCTTTCTTT,CASTGTEAFF
TRBJ1-5,few,TRBD1,TRBV12-5,TGTGCTAGTGGACCACCCGGACAGGGGGCTTATAGCAATCAGCCCCAGCATTTT,CASGPPGQGAYSNQPQHF
TRBJ2-5,-,-,TRBV10-3,TGTGCCATCAGTGGGGGACCTCAGAGGGAGCAGTACTTC,CAISGGPQREQYF
TRBJ2-7,few,TRBD1,TRBV7-8,TGTGCCAGCAGCGCCCACAGGGGGCCCTCCTACGAGCAGTACTTC,CASSAHRGPSYEQYF
TRBJ2-2,few,-,TRBV18,TGTGCCAGCTCACCCCGTACGGGGGCGAACACCGGGGAGCTGTTTTTT,CASSPRTGANTGELFF
TRBJ2-3,once,-,TRBV20-1,TGCAGTGCTAGGGACCAAACGGGGCGCACAGATACACAGTATTTT,CSARDQTGRTDTQYF
TRBJ2-5,-,TRBD2,TRBV5-1,TGCGCCAGCAGCCAAGGAGCTAGCGGGGGGGCCGGTGAGCAGTACTTC,CASSQGASGGAGEQYF
TRBJ1-5,-,TRBD1,TRBV6-6,TGTGCCAGCAGTCCCCAGGGGACAGAGCAGCCCCAGCATTTT,CASSPQGTEQPQHF
TRBJ2-1,-,TRBD2,TRBV4-3,TGCGCCAGCAGCCAAGTCGGGCGGGGGGTAAACAATGAGCAGTTCTTC,CASSQVGRGVNNEQFF
TRBJ2-3,-,TRBD2,TRBV6-5,TGTGCCAGCAGTTACCTACTAGCGGGGGGAGGAGATACGCAGTATTTT,CASSYLLAGGGDTQYF
TRBJ1-6,few,-,TRBV13,TGTGCCAGCAGCTTAGGTCAGGGCTTCATTGGGAATTCACCCCTCCACTTT,CASSLGQGFIGNSPLHF
TRBJ2-7,-,TRBD1,TRBV20-1,TGCAGTGCTAGAGTCCACCGACAGGGAGAGCAGTACTTC,CSARVHRQGEQYF
TRBJ1-2,once,-,TRBV6-5,TGTACCAGCAGGCCAAATGCCAACTATGGCTACACCTTC,CTSRPNANYGYTF
TRBJ2-7,-,TRBD1,TRBV10-3,TGTGCCATCAGTGAGGCGGACAGGGCCTACGAGCAGTACTTC,CAISEADRAYEQYF
TRBJ2-2,-,-,TRBV30,TGTGCCTGGAGTGTCGCGGGAACCGGGGAGCTGTTTTTT,CAWSVAGTGELFF
TRBJ2-3,-,-,TRBV5-6,TGTGCCAGCAGCTTGGCATCAGGGTACACAGATACGCAGTATTTT,CASSLASGYTDTQYF
TRBJ2-7,few,TRBD1,TRBV25-1,TGTGCCAGCAGTGAAGACTCCCGGGACAGGGGCATCTACAATGAGCAGTACTTC,CASSEDSRDRGIYNEQYF
TRBJ1-5,-,-,TRBV12-3/TRBV12-4,TGTGCCAGCAGGCTATTCGGGGAGGGCAATCAGCCCCAGCATTTT,CASRLFGEGNQPQHF
TRBJ1-1,-,-,TRBV4-1,TGCGCCTGCAGCCAACGGGGTAGAGACACTGAAGCTTTCTTT,CACSQRGRDTEAFF
TRBJ1-1,-,TRBD1,TRBV6-1,TGTGCCAGCAGTACACAGGGGGCTAGCACTGAAGCTTTCTTT,CASSTQGASTEAFF
TRBJ2-3,-,-,TRBV7-2,TGTGCCAGCAGCCATCCTTCTGGGGGTAAAGATACGCAGTATTTT,CASSHPSGGKDTQYF
TRBJ1-4,few,TRBD1,TRBV6-6,TGTGCCAGCAGTTACGAGGGGGCATCTGAAAAACTGTTTTTT,CASSYEGASEKLFF
TRBJ2-7,once,-,TRBV5-1,TGCGCCAGCAGCTTGGAGGCAGGAGTGTACAATGAGCAGTACTTC,CASSLEAGVYNEQYF
TRBJ2-1,few,TRBD2,TRBV13,TGTGCCAGCAGCTTAGGACTAGCGGGACGAGAGCAGTTCTTC,CASSLGLAGREQFF
TRBJ2-7,few,-,TRBV21-1,TGTGCCAGCAGCAAAAAACAGGGGGTGTTCTACGAGCAGTACTTC,CASSKKQGVFYEQYF
TRBJ2-1,-,TRBD1,TRBV29-1,TGCAGCGTTGATGGGACAGGGGGCGTTTATGAGCAGTTCTTC,CSVDGTGGVYEQFF
TRBJ1-2,-,TRBD1,TRBV6-5,TGTGCCAGCAGTTACCATGGGACAGGGGCTAGTGGCTACACCTTC,CASSYHGTGASGYTF
TRBJ2-1,few,-,TRBV14,TGTGCCAGCAGCTCGCGGGGGCAGCTGGGACCCCTGGGGAATGAGCAGTTCTTC,CASSSRGQLGPLGNEQFF
TRBJ2-1,-,TRBD1,TRBV6-2/TRBV6-3,TGTGCCAGCAGCCAACCCAGGGGGCGATACAATGAGCAGTTCTTC,CASSQPRGRYNEQFF
TRBJ2-5,-,-,TRBV19,TGTGCCAGTAGCGGGGCAATTCAAGAGACCCAGTACTTC,CASSGAIQETQYF
TRBJ2-3,-,-,TRBV7-8,TGTGCCAGCAGCTTAAGGGCACAAAGCGGGAACAGGGGGGATACGCAGTATTTT,CASSLRAQSGNRGDTQYF
TRBJ2-1,-,-,TRBV3-1,TGTGCCAGCAGCCCCCCCGGGACGTTGGCCAATGAGCAGTTCTTC,CASSPPGTLANEQFF
TRBJ1-1,-,TRBD1,TRBV9,TGTGCCAGCAGCGTAACGGGACAGGGTGGGTCCACTGAAGCTTTCTTT,CASSVTGQGGSTEAFF
TRBJ1-2,few,TRBD1,TRBV28,TGTGCCAGCAGAACCTACAGGGGGAGAAACTATGGCTACACCTTC,CASRTYRGRNYGYTF
TRBJ1-5,-,-,TRBV5-1,TGCGCCAGCAGCTTGGAAGCTCAGCCCCAGCATTTT,CASSLEAQPQHF
TRBJ2-3,once,-,TRBV7-2,TGTGCCAGCAGCTTAGGTGGGGGAGTGAAAACAGATACGCAGTATTTT,CASSLGGGVKTDTQYF
TRBJ2-4,-,-,TRBV20-1,TGCAATGCTTACCGACCTGTCGGGGCCAAAAACATTCAGTACTTC,CNAYRPVGAKNIQYF
TRBJ1-4,-,-,TRBV7-2,TGTGCCAGCAGCCCAGGAGGGGCAGAAGATGAAAAACTGTTTTTT,CASSPGGAEDEKLFF